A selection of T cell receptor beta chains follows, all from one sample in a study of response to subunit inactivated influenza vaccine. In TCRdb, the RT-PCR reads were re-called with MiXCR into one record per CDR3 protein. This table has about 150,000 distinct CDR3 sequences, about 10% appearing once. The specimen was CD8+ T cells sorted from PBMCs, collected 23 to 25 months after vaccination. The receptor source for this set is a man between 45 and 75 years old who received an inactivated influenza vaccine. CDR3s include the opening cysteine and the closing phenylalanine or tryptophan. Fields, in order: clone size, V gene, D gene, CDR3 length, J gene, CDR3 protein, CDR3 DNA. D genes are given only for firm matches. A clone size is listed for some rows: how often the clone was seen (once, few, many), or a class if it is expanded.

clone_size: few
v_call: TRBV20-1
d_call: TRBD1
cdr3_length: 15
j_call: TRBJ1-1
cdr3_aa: CSARDWAGGHTEAFF
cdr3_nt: TGCAGTGCTAGAGATTGGGCAGGGGGCCACACTGAAGCTTTCTTT

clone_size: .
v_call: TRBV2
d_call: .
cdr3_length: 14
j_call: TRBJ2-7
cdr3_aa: CASSDRDKAYEQYF
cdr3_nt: TGTGCCAGCAGCGACCGGGACAAAGCCTACGAGCAGTACTTC

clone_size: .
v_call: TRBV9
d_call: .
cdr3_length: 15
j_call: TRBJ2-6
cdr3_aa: CASSAWSAGANVLTF
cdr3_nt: TGTGCCAGCAGCGCATGGAGTGCTGGGGCCAACGTCCTGACTTTC

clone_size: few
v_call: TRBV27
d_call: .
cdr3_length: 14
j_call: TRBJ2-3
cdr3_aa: CASSSRDRRDTQYF
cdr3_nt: TGTGCCAGCAGTTCCCGGGACCGGAGAGATACGCAGTATTTT

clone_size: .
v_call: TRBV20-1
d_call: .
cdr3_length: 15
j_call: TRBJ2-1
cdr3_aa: CSACREGNAYNEQFF
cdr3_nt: TGCAGTGCTTGCCGCGAGGGAAACGCCTACAATGAGCAGTTCTTC

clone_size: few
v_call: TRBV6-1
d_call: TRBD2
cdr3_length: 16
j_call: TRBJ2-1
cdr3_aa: CASNAEGLAVYNEQFF
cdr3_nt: TGTGCCAGCAATGCTGAGGGACTAGCGGTTTACAATGAGCAGTTCTTC

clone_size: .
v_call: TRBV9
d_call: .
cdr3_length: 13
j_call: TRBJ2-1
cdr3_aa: CASSVASDNEQFF
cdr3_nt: TGTGCCAGCAGCGTAGCTAGCGACAATGAGCAGTTCTTC

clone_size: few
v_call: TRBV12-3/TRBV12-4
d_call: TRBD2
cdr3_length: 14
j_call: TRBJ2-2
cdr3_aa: CASSLREVTGELFF
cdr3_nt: TGTGCCAGCAGTCTCCGGGAGGTCACCGGGGAGCTGTTTTTT

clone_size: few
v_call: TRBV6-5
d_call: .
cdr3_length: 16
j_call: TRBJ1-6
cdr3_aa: CASSYYRVSYNSPLHF
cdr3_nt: TGTGCCAGCAGTTACTACAGAGTCTCCTATAATTCACCCCTCCACTTT

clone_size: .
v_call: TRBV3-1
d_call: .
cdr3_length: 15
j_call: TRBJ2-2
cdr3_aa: CASRLSWEGTGELFF
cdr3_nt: TGTGCCAGCAGACTCAGCTGGGAAGGGACCGGGGAGCTGTTTTTT

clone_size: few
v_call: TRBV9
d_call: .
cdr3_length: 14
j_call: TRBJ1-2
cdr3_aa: CASTDMKDGYGYTF
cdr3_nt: TGTGCCAGCACCGATATGAAGGACGGCTATGGCTACACCTTC

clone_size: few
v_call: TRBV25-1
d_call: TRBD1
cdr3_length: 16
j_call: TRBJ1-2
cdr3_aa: CASSERTGGVPYGYTF
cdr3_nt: TGTGCCAGCAGTGAACGGACAGGGGGCGTTCCCTATGGCTACACCTTC

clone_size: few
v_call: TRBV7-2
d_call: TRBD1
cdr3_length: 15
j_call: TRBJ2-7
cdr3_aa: CASSHGTGAAYEQYF
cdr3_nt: TGTGCCAGCAGCCACGGGACAGGGGCCGCCTACGAGCAGTACTTC

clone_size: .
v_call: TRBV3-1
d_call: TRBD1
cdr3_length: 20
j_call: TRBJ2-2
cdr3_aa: CASSWSWLSPGQGVAGELFF
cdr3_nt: TGTGCCAGCAGCTGGAGCTGGCTTTCCCCGGGACAGGGGGTTGCCGGGGAGCTGTTTTTT

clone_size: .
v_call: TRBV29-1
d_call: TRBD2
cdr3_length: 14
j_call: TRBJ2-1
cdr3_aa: CSVDGWGGYNEQFF
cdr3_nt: TGCAGCGTTGATGGCTGGGGGGGATACAATGAGCAGTTCTTC

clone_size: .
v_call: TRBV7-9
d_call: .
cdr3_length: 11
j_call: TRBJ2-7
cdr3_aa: CASSRGPGVYF
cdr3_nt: TGTGCCAGCAGCCGCGGGCCGGGAGTGTACTTC

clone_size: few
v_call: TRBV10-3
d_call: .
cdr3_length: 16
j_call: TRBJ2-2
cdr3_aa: CAISVVGGINTGELFF
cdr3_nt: TGTGCCATCAGTGTAGTCGGCGGGATAAACACCGGGGAGCTGTTTTTT

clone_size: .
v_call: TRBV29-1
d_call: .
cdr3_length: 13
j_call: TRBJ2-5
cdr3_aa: CSVEDGQLETQYF
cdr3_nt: TGCAGCGTTGAAGATGGACAGTTAGAGACCCAGTACTTC

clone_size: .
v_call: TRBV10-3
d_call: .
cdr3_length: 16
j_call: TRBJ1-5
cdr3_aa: CAISELGGRGNQPQHF
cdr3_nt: TGTGCCATCAGTGAATTGGGAGGCCGTGGCAATCAGCCCCAGCATTTT

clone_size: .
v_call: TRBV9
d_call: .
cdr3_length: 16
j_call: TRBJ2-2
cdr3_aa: CASRGTGPLNTGELFF
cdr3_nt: TGTGCCAGCAGAGGGACGGGACCGCTGAACACCGGGGAGCTGTTTTTT

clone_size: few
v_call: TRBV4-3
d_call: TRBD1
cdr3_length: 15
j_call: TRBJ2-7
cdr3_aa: CASSQDPGTAYEQYF
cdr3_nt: TGCGCCAGCAGCCAAGATCCTGGGACAGCCTACGAGCAGTACTTC

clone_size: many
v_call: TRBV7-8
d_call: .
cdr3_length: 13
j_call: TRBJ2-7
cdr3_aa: CASSLHPSYEQYF
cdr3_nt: TGTGCCAGCAGCTTACACCCGAGCTACGAGCAGTACTTC

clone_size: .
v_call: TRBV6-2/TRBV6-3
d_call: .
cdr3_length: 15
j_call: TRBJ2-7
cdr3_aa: CASSYRSESSYEQYF
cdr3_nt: TGTGCCAGCAGTTACCGGTCGGAAAGCTCCTACGAGCAGTACTTC

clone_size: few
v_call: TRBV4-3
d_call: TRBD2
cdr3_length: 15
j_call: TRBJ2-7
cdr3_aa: CASSQRTGGPSEQYF
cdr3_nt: TGCGCCAGCAGCCAAAGGACGGGAGGGCCGAGCGAGCAGTACTTC

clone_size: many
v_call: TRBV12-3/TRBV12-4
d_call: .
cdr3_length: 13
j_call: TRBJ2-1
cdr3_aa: CASSLGLYNEQFF
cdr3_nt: TGCGCCAGCAGCCTCGGGCTTTACAATGAGCAGTTCTTC

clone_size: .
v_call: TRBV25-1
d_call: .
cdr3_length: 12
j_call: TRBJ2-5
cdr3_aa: CASSDLTETQYF
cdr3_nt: TGTGCCAGCAGTGATCTAACGGAGACCCAGTACTTC

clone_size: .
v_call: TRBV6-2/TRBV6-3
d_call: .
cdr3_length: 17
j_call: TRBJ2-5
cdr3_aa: CASSYSPQDIYGETQYF
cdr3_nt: TGTGCCAGCAGTTACTCGCCCCAGGACATCTACGGGGAGACCCAGTACTTC

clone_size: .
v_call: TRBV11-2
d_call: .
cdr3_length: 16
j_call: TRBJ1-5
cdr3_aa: CASSLGWGHGNQPQHF
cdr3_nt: TGTGCCAGCAGCTTAGGTTGGGGCCACGGCAATCAGCCCCAGCATTTT

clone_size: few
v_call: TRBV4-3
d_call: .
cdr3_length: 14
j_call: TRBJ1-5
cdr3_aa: CASSWTHSNQPQHF
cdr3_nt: TGCGCCAGCAGCTGGACACACAGCAATCAGCCCCAGCATTTT

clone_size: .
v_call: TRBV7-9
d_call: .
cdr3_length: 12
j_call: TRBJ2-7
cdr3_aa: CASSFTSYEQYF
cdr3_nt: TGTGCCAGCAGCTTCACTTCCTACGAGCAGTACTTC

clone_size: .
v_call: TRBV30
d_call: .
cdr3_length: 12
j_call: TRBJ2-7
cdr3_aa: CAWSVVGFEQYF
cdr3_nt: TGTGCCTGGAGTGTGGTAGGGTTCGAGCAGTACTTC

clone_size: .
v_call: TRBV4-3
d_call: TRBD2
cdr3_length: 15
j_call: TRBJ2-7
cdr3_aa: CASSQGGGGQYEQYF
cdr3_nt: TGCGCCAGCAGCCAAGGAGGCGGGGGGCAATACGAGCAGTACTTC

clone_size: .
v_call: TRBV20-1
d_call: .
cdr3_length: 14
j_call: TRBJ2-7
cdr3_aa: CSARDQHSSYEQYF
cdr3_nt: TGCAGTGCTAGAGATCAACACAGCTCCTACGAGCAGTACTTC

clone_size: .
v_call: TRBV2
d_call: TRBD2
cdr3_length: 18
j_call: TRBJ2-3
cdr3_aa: CASSGGTSGALKADTQYF
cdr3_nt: TGTGCCAGCAGTGGTGGGACTAGCGGTGCACTTAAGGCAGATACGCAGTATTTT

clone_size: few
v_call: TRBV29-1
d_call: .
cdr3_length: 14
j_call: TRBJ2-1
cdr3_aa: CSVDLPVAHNEQFF
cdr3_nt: TGCAGCGTTGACCTCCCGGTGGCACACAATGAGCAGTTCTTC

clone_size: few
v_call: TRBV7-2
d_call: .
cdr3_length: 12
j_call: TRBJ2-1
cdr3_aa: CASSLGSGLQFF
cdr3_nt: TGTGCCAGCAGCTTAGGTTCGGGACTGCAGTTCTTC

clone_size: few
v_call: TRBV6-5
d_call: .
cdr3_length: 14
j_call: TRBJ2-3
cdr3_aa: CASSHGGSTDTQYF
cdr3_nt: TGTGCCAGCAGCCACGGGGGAAGCACAGATACGCAGTATTTT

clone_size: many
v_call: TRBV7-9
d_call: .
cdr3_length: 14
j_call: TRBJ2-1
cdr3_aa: CASSLEALYNEQFF
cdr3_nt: TGTGCCAGCAGCTTAGAGGCCTTATACAATGAGCAGTTCTTC

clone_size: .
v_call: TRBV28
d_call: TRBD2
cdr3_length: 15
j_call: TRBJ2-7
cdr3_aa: CASSQLAGGPYEQYF
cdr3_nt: TGTGCCAGCAGCCAACTAGCGGGGGGGCCCTACGAGCAGTACTTC

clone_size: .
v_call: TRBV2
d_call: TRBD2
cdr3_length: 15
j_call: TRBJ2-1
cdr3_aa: CASRATSGDAHEQFF
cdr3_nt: TGTGCCAGCAGGGCCACTAGCGGGGATGCCCACGAGCAGTTCTTC

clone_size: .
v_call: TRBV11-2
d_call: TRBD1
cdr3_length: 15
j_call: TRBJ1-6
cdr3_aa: CASSLVGTGSLPLHF
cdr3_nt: TGTGCCAGCAGCTTAGTCGGGACAGGTAGTTTACCCCTCCACTTT

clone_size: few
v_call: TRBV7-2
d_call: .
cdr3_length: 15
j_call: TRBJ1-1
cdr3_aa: CASSPEEREEAEAFF
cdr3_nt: TGTGCCAGCAGCCCAGAGGAGAGGGAGGAGGCTGAAGCTTTCTTT

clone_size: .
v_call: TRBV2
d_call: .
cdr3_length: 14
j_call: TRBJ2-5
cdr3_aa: CASRRVQYEETQYF
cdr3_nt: TGTGCCAGCAGGCGGGTGCAGTACGAAGAGACCCAGTACTTC

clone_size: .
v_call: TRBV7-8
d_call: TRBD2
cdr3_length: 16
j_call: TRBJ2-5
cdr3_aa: CASSLGAGEYQETQYF
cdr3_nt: TGTGCCAGCAGCTTAGGGGCGGGAGAGTACCAAGAGACCCAGTACTTC

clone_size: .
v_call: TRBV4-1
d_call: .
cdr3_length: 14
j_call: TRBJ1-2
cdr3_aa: CASSHIIPSYGYTF
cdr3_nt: TGCGCCAGCAGCCACATCATACCCTCCTATGGCTACACCTTC

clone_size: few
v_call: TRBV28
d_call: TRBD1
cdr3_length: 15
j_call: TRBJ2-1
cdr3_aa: CASSPTGASYNEQFF
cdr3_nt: TGTGCCAGCAGCCCTACAGGGGCGTCCTACAATGAGCAGTTCTTC

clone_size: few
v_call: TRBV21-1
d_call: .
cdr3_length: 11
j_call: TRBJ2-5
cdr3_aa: CARGGRETQYF
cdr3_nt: TGTGCCCGCGGGGGCAGGGAGACCCAGTACTTC